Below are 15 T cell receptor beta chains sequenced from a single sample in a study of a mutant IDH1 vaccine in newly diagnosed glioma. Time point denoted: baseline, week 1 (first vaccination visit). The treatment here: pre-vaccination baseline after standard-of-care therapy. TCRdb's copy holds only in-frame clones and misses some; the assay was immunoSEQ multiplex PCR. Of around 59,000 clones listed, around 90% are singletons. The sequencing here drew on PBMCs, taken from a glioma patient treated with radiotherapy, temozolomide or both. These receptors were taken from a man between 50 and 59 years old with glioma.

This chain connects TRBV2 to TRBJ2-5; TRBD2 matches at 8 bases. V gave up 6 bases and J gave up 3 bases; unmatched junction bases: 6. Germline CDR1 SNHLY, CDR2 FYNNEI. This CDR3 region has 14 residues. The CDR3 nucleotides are TGTGCCAGCAGCTCGCTGGGACTAGAAGAGACCCAGTACTTC. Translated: CASSSLGLEETQYF.

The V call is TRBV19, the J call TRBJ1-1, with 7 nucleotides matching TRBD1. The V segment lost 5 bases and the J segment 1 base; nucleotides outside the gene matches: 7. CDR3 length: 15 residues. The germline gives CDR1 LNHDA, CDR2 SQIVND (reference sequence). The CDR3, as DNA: TGTGCCAGTAGTCAAAGGACAGGAACGAACACTGAAGCTTTCTTT. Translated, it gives CASSQRTGTNTEAFF. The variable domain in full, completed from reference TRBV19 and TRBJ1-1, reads DGGITQSPKYLFRKEGQNVTLSCEQNLNHDAMYWYRQDPGQGLRLIYYSQIVNDFQKGDIAEGYSVSREKKESFPLTVTSAQKNPTAFYLCASSQRTGTNTEAFFGQGTRLTVV.

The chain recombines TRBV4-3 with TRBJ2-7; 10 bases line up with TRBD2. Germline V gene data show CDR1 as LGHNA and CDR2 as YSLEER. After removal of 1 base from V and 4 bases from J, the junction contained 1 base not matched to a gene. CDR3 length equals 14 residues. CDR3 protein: CASSQGSGGYEQYF. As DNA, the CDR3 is TGCGCCAGCAGCCAAGGTAGCGGGGGGTACGAGCAGTACTTC.

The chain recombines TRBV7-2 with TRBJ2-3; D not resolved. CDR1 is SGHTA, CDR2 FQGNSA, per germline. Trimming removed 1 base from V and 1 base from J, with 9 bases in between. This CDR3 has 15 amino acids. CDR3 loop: CASSLGALRTDTQYF. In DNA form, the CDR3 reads TGTGCCAGCAGCTTAGGGGCACTCCGCACAGATACGCAGTATTTT. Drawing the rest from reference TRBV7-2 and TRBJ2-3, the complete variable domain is GAGVSQSPSNKVTEKGKDVELRCDPISGHTALYWYRQSLGQGLEFLIYFQGNSAPDKSGLPSDRFSAERTGGSVSTLTIQRTQQEDSAVYLCASSLGALRTDTQYFGPGTRLTVL.

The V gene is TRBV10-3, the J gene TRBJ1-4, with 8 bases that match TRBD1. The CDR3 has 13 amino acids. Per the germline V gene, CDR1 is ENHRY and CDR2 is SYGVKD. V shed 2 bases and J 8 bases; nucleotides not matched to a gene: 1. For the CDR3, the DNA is TGTGCCATCAGTGAGACAGGGGGGGAAAAACTGTTTTTT. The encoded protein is CAISETGGEKLFF.

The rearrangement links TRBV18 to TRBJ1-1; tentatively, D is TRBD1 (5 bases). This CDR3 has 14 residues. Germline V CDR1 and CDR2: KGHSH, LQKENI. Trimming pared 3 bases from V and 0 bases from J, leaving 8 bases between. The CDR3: CASSPSGVNTEAFF. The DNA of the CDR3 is TGTGCCAGCTCACCCTCGGGGGTGAACACTGAAGCTTTCTTT.

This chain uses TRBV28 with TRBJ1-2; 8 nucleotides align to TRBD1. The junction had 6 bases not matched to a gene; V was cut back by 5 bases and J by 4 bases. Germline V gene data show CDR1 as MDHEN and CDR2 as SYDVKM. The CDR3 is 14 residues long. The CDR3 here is CASSPGGQPYGYTF. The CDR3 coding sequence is TGTGCCAGCAGTCCAGGGGGCCAGCCCTATGGCTACACCTTC.

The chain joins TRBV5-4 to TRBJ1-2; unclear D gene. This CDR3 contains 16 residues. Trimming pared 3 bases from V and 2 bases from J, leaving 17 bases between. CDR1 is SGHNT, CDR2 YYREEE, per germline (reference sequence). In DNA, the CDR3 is TGTGCCAGCAGCTCTTTCGTAGGGTCGAGAAACTATGGCTACACCTTC. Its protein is CASSSFVGSRNYGYTF.

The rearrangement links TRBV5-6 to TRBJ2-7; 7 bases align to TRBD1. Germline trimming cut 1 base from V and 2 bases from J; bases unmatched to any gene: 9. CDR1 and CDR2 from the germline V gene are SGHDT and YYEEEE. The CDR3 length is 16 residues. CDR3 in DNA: TGTGCCAGCAGCTTGCGGTACCGGGACAGCGCCTACGAGCAGTACTTC. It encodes CASSLRYRDSAYEQYF.

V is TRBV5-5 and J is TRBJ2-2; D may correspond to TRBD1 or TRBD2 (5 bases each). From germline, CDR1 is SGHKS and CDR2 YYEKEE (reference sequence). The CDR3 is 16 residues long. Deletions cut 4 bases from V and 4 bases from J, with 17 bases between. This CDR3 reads CASSAILSGATGELFF. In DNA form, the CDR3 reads TGTGCCAGCAGCGCCATCCTCTCCGGGGCCACCGGGGAGCTGTTTTTT.

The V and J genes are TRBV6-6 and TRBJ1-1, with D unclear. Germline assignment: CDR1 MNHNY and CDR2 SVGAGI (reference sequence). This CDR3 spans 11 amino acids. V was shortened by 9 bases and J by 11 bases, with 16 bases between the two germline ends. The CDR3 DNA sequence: TGTGCCAGTAACGAACGGATGGCGGCTTTCTTT. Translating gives CASNERMAAFF.

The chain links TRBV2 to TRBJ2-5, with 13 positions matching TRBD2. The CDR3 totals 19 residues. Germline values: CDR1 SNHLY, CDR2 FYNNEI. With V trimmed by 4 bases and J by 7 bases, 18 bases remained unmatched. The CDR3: CASSALEPGLAGPIGTQYF. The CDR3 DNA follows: TGTGCCAGCAGTGCACTCGAACCGGGACTAGCGGGGCCTATAGGGACCCAGTACTTC.

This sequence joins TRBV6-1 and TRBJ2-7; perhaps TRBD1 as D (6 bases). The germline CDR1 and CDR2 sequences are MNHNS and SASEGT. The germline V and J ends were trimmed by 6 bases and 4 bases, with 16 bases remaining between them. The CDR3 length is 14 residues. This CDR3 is CASRDPQGLYEQYF. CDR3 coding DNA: TGTGCCAGCAGGGACCCTCAGGGGCTTTACGAGCAGTACTTC.

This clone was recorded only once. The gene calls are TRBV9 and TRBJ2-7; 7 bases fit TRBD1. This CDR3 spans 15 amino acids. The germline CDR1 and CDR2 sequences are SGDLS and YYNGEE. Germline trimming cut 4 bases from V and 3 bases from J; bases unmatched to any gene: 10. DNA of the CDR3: TGTGCCAGCAGCCACAGGGGAACAGGGGACTACGAGCAGTACTTC. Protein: CASSHRGTGDYEQYF.

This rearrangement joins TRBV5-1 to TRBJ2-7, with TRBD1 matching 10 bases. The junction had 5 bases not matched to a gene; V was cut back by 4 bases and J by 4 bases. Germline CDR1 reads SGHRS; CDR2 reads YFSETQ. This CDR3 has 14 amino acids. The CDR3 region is CASSREDRGYEQYF. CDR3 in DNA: TGCGCCAGCAGCCGGGAGGACAGGGGGTACGAGCAGTACTTC.